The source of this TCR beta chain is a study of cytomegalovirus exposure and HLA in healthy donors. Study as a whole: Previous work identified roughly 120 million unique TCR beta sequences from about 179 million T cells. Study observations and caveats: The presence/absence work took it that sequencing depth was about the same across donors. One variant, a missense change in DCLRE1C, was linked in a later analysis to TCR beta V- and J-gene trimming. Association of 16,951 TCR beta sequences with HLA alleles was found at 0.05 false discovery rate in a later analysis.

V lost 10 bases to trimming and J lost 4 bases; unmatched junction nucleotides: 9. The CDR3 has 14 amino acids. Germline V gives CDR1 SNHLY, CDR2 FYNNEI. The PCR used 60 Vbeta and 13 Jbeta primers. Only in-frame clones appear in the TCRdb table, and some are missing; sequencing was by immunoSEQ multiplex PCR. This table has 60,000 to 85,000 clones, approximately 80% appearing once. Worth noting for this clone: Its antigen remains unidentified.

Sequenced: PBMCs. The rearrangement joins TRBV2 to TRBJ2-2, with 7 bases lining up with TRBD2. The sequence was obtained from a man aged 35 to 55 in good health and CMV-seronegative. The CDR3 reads CATLMGGGTGELFF. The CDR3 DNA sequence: TGTGCCACCTTAATGGGGGGGGGCACCGGGGAGCTGTTTTTT.